Shown below are 16 T cell receptor beta chains from a single sample sequenced in a study of T cell changes during pregnancy in multiple sclerosis. Clones were read by immunoSEQ multiplex PCR, and TCRdb kept only the in-frame ones, dropping some. The sample yields under 45,000 clones, 90% seen once. Here the sequenced sample was CD8+ T cells from peripheral blood mononuclear cells, taken in the third trimester of pregnancy. These receptors all come from a female donor with multiple sclerosis, enrolled in a pregnancy study.

In this sample, this clone turned up once. The chain combines TRBV11-2 with TRBJ2-1; TRBD2 agrees at 8 bases. The CDR3 runs 16 residues. CDR1 is SGHAT, CDR2 FQNNGV, per germline. V was clipped by 4 bases and J by 4 bases; unmatched bases: 9. CDR3 coding DNA: TGTGCCAGCAGCTCCTGGGCTAGCGGGCATTACAATGAGCAGTTCTTC. This gives the protein CASSSWASGHYNEQFF.

The chain has TRBV7-9 and TRBJ2-5; D not certain. The V end lost 5 bases, the J end lost 6 bases, and 10 bases lay between the germline ends. Germline V gene data show CDR1 as SEHNR and CDR2 as FQNEAQ (reference sequence). The CDR3 sequence is 12 residues long. The CDR3 sequence is CASSPLEKTQYF. The CDR3 bases are TGTGCCAGCAGCCCCCTGGAGAAGACCCAGTACTTC.

The gene calls are TRBV7-3 and TRBJ2-5, with TRBD1 as a possible D gene (5 bases). The CDR3 is made up of 13 amino acids. The V gene's germline CDR1 is SGHTA and CDR2 FQGTGA. Trimming left V 0 bases short and J 7 bases short, with 9 bases between. CDR3 region: CASSLTGVGTQYF. The CDR3 DNA follows: TGTGCCAGCAGCTTAACAGGGGTGGGGACCCAGTACTTC.

For this clone: The junction and the germline gene differ at one end; a read error may be behind it. The chain uses TRBV5-1 and TRBJ2-3, with 11 bases lining up with TRBD2. CDR3 length: 14 residues. Germline CDR1 and CDR2: SGHRS and YFSETQ. The CDR3 spells CASRGTSGSTGVDF. CDR3 coding DNA: TGCGCCAGCAGGGGGACTAGCGGCAGCACGGGGGTGGATTTT.

The rearrangement links TRBV19 to TRBJ2-1, with D maybe TRBD2 (6 bases). Germline CDR1 and CDR2: LNHDA and SQIVND (reference sequence). Trimming took off 8 bases at V and 0 bases at J, with 14 bases between the two ends. The CDR3 loop spans 15 amino acids. The DNA for the CDR3 is TGTGCCAGTCGATCTAGCGAAAGCTCCTACAATGAGCAGTTCTTC. Its protein product is CASRSSESSYNEQFF.

V usage is TRBV6-1 and J usage is TRBJ2-1; D may be TRBD2 (6 bases). Germline V lookup: CDR1 MNHNS, CDR2 SASEGT. The CDR3 covers 15 residues. Trimming cost V 8 bases and J 5 bases, with 19 bases left between them. CDR3 nucleotides: TGTGCCAGCTATCTATTAGCGGTGGGTCACAATGAGCAGTTCTTC. It encodes CASYLLAVGHNEQFF.

The chain recombines TRBV5-6 with TRBJ2-1, with a possible D match to TRBD2 (5 bases). Germline V lookup: CDR1 SGHDT, CDR2 YYEEEE. The CDR3 is 13 amino acids. V was shortened by 3 bases and J by 16 bases, with 20 bases between the two germline ends. CDR3 coding DNA: TGTGCCAGCAGCTCTACTGTCCGGGAATTTCGCTTCTTC. Translated: CASSSTVREFRFF. Full variable domain (outside the CDR3, taken from reference TRBV5-6 and TRBJ2-1): DAGVTQSPTHLIKTRGQQVTLRCSPKSGHDTVSWYQQALGQGPQFIFQYYEEEERQRGNFPDRFSGHQFPNYSSELNVNALLLGDSALYLCASSSTVREFRFFGPGTRLTVL.

This chain uses TRBV2 with TRBJ2-5, with D possibly TRBD1 on 6 matching bases. CDR3 size: 17 residues. V was shortened by 0 bases and J by 2 bases, with 16 bases between the two germline ends. Germline CDR1 reads SNHLY; CDR2 reads FYNNEI. The CDR3 DNA follows: TGTGCCAGCAGTGAAGCTATTCAAGGGACACCTCAAGAGACCCAGTACTTC. Amino acids: CASSEAIQGTPQETQYF.

CDR3: CASSVPIHRDSSFSGSTNTQYF. CDR3 bases: TGTGCCAGCAGCGTACCAATTCACCGGGACAGTTCTTTTAGCGGGAGTACTAATACGCAGTATTTT. The J gene is TRBJ2-3, the V gene TRBV13, with TRBD2 identical over 9 bases. The length of the CDR3 is 22 residues. J gave up 7 bases and V 5 bases, and 31 bases lay outside the gene matches. Germline CDR1 PRHDT, CDR2 FYEKMQ (reference sequence).

V usage is TRBV13 and J usage is TRBJ2-2, with TRBD1 matching over 9 bases. V gave up 2 bases and J gave up 6 bases; unmatched junction bases: 7. Germline V lookup: CDR1 PRHDT, CDR2 FYEKMQ (reference sequence). The CDR3 has 16 residues. DNA of the CDR3: TGTGCCAGCAGCTTATTTGGGACAGGGTCCCCCGGGGAGCTGTTTTTT. Translation: CASSLFGTGSPGELFF.

The CDR3 reads CASSQLPGGETGNTIYF. The CDR3 coding sequence is TGCGCCAGCAGCCAACTTCCCGGGGGGGAGACTGGAAACACCATATATTTT. The chain has TRBV4-3 and TRBJ1-3, with D possibly TRBD1 on 5 matching bases. Trimming removed 2 bases at V and 2 bases at J, with 16 bases between. Germline V gene lookup returns CDR1 LGHNA and CDR2 YSLEER. This CDR3 has 17 residues.

This chain joins TRBV11-2 and TRBJ1-5, with 9 bases fitting TRBD1. With 1 base clipped from V and 3 bases from J, the junction kept 1 base outside the gene matches. Germline assignment: CDR1 SGHAT and CDR2 FQNNGV. The CDR3 is 15 residues long. In nucleotides, the CDR3 is TGTGCCAGCAGCTTAGGGGACAGGGTCAATCAGCCCCAGCATTTT. Translation gives CASSLGDRVNQPQHF.

This sequence joins TRBV7-9 and TRBJ1-2; the match to TRBD1 covers 9 bases. The CDR3 sequence is 15 residues long. V gave up 3 bases and J gave up 6 bases; unmatched junction bases: 8. Germline lookup yields CDR1 SEHNR and CDR2 FQNEAQ (reference sequence). CDR3 DNA: TGTGCCAGCAGCTTTGAACAGGGGGCTTTGAATGGCTACACCTTC. As protein: CASSFEQGALNGYTF. Complete variable domain (other parts from reference TRBV7-9 and TRBJ1-2): DTGVSQNPRHKITKRGQNVTFRCDPISEHNRLYWYRQTLGQGPEFLTYFQNEAQLEKSRLLSDRFSAERPKGSFSTLEIQRTEQGDSAMYLCASSFEQGALNGYTFGSGTRLTVV.

This clone came up a few times. J is TRBJ1-2 and V is TRBV19; D unresolved. The CDR3 has 12 residues. V lost 9 bases and J lost 1, with 9 bases in between. Germline assignment: CDR1 LNHDA and CDR2 SQIVND (reference sequence). The CDR3 coding sequence is TGTGCCAGCCTTAGCAGTAACTATGGCTACACCTTC. It codes for CASLSSNYGYTF.

The rearrangement links TRBV7-2 to TRBJ2-1; 13 bases are a match to TRBD2. V gave up 5 bases and J gave up 7 bases; unmatched junction bases: 5. Germline CDR1 is SGHTA and CDR2 is FQGNSA. CDR3 size: 15 residues. The CDR3, as DNA: TGTGCCAGCAGCCTACTAGCGGGAGGGTCGAATGAGCAGTTCTTC. It translates to CASSLLAGGSNEQFF.

V gene TRBV4-1 combines with J gene TRBJ1-2; D is possibly TRBD1 (5 bases). The CDR3 covers 16 residues. Germline CDR1 reads MGHRA; CDR2 reads YSYEKL. The V end lost 0 bases, the J end lost 3 bases, and 14 bases lay between the germline ends. CDR3 sequence reads: CASSQEDQGTHYGYTF. CDR3 bases: TGCGCCAGCAGCCAAGAAGATCAGGGAACCCACTATGGCTACACCTTC.